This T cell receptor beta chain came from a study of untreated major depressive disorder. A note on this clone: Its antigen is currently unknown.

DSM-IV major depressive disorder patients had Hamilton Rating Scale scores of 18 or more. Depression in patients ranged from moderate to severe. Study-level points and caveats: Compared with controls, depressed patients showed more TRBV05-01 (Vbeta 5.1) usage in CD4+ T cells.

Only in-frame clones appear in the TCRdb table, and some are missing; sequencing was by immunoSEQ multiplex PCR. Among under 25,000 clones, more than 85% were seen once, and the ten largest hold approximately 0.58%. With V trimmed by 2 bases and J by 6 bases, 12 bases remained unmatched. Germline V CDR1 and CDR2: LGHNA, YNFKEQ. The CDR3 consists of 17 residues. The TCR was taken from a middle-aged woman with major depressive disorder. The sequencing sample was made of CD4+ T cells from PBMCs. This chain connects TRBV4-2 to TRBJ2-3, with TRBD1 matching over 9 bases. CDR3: CASSQRTGEGSRDTQYF. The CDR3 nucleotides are TGTGCCAGCAGCCAAAGGACAGGGGAAGGGTCTAGGGATACGCAGTATTTT.